This T cell receptor beta chain was profiled in a study of shared clonotypes between healthy human individuals. Trimming left V 2 bases short and J 4 bases short, with 13 bases between. The length of the CDR3 is 15 residues. Germline V gives CDR1 SGHAT, CDR2 FQNNGV. In its sample, this clone was seen once. TCRdb keeps only in-frame clones here, not all; method: immunoSEQ multiplex PCR. The sample comprises some 630,000 clones, 72% of which are singletons, and around 2% rests with the top ten. The sequenced sample consisted of memory CD4+ T cells sorted from blood. Subset indicated: CD45RA-negative fraction. The receptor's source is a woman younger than 45 in good health. The V gene is TRBV11-2, the J gene TRBJ2-3; D not certain. The CDR3 here is CASSLTAEHSDTQYF. The DNA of the CDR3 is TGTGCCAGCAGCTTAACGGCAGAGCACTCAGATACGCAGTATTTT.